Listed here are 28 T cell receptor beta chains from one sample, sequenced in a study of cytomegalovirus exposure and HLA in healthy donors (dated by TCRdb to about 2017). The library was generated by the immunoSEQ multiplex PCR assay. For the multiplex PCR, a mixture combining 60 forward primers for TCR Vbeta segments and 13 reverse primers for TCR Jbeta segments was used. TCRdb provides this immuneACCESS table in a form limited to in-frame rearrangements. Some clones are lacking; in checked studies, under half of them reflect an unresolved V gene, and why the rest are absent is not known. For this sample the table gives roughly 120,000 clones, of which over 60% were detected only once. Jointly, the top ten make up roughly 3% of the sample. Sequencing used PBMCs. These TCRs come from a woman aged 18-35 years in good health and CMV-seropositive.

The chain recombines TRBV5-1 with TRBJ2-5; D is possibly TRBD2 (6 bases). The ends were cut back, 2 bases at V and 5 bases at J, with 22 bases in the middle. In germline, CDR1 is SGHRS, CDR2 YFSETQ. CDR3 size: 17 residues. DNA of the CDR3: TGCGCCAGCAGCTTTGGCTTGGACGGGAGAAGATGGGAGACCCAGTACTTC. This codes for CASSFGLDGRRWETQYF.

This rearrangement joins TRBV7-8 to TRBJ2-7; D is undetermined. The germline V gene encodes CDR1 SGHVS and CDR2 FQNEAQ. Between the trimmed V and J ends, which lost 1 base and 3 bases, there was a span of 7 bases. The CDR3 runs to 13 residues. The CDR3 loop reads CASSLVASYEQYF. CDR3 nucleotides: TGTGCCAGCAGCTTAGTAGCCAGCTACGAGCAGTACTTC. The full variable domain, with the rest looked up from reference TRBV7-8 and TRBJ2-7, is GAGVSQSPRYKVAKRGQDVALRCDPISGHVSLFWYQQALGQGPEFLTYFQNEAQLDKSGLPSDRFFAERPEGSVSTLKIQRTQQEDSAVYLCASSLVASYEQYFGPGTRLTVT.

The chain is built from TRBV11-3 and TRBJ2-7, with 9 nucleotides matching TRBD2. V lost 5 bases, J lost 1 base, and 9 bases stayed unmatched. CDR3 length equals 16 residues. Germline V lookup: CDR1 SGHNT, CDR2 YENEEA. This CDR3 is CASSPWIAGESYEQYF. The DNA for the CDR3 is TGTGCCAGCAGCCCCTGGATAGCGGGGGAATCCTACGAGCAGTACTTC.

The chain couples TRBV10-3 to TRBJ2-1; D call uncertain. The CDR3 extends over 13 amino acids. Looked up from germline, CDR1 is ENHRY and CDR2 is SYGVKD. The V end was cut by 7 bases, the J end by 0 bases, with 7 bases between. The CDR3 bases are TGTGCCATCATACCAGGCTCCTACAATGAGCAGTTCTTC. Its protein product is CAIIPGSYNEQFF.

The V call is TRBV18, the J call TRBJ1-2; D is uncertain. Trimming took 8 bases from V and 1 from J, leaving 11 bases between them. Germline CDR1 KGHSH, CDR2 LQKENI. The CDR3 is 13 amino acids. CDR3 DNA: TGTGCCAGCCAAAACCCGAGTAACTATGGCTACACCTTC. Translated, it gives CASQNPSNYGYTF.

The rearrangement joins TRBV10-3 to TRBJ2-1, with 7 bases fitting TRBD1. CDR3 size: 14 residues. V gave up 3 bases and J gave up 7 bases; unmatched junction bases: 6. The V gene's germline CDR1 is ENHRY and CDR2 SYGVKD. CDR3 DNA sequence: TGTGCCATCAGTGAACAGGGGCGGTCGAATGAGCAGTTCTTC. Residues: CAISEQGRSNEQFF.

The V and J genes are TRBV5-5 and TRBJ2-7; TRBD2 aligns across 7 bases. Germline V gene lookup returns CDR1 SGHKS and CDR2 YYEKEE (reference sequence). J was trimmed by 5 bases and V by 3 bases; bases with no gene match: 8. The CDR3 spans 14 residues. The chain's CDR3 is CASSSQTGRDEQYF. The CDR3 region has the DNA TGTGCCAGCAGCTCTCAAACGGGGAGGGACGAGCAGTACTTC.

The chain is built from TRBV14 and TRBJ1-1; D not certain. V shed 3 bases and J shed 2 bases, with 16 bases lying between them. Germline lookup yields CDR1 SGHDN and CDR2 FVKESK. The CDR3 contains 16 residues. The CDR3 reads CASSQILGRGNTEAFF. As DNA, the CDR3 is TGTGCCAGCAGCCAGATACTAGGACGGGGTAACACTGAAGCTTTCTTT.

The genes are TRBV27 and TRBJ1-2; possibly TRBD1 for D (6 bases). V dropped 5 bases and J dropped 8 bases, with 12 bases sitting between them. Germline V lookup: CDR1 MNHEY, CDR2 SMNVEV (reference sequence). This CDR3 has 12 amino acids. CDR3 sequence (DNA): TGTGCCAGCAGTAAACAGGGTTTCGGCTACACCTTC. This encodes CASSKQGFGYTF.

J is TRBJ2-7 and V is TRBV18; 7 nucleotides match TRBD1. The CDR3 runs 15 residues. The germline gives CDR1 KGHSH, CDR2 LQKENI. Germline trimming cut 4 bases from V and 2 bases from J; bases unmatched to any gene: 8. The CDR3 is CASSRSRDRTYEQYF. The CDR3 DNA reads TGTGCCAGCTCACGGTCCCGGGACAGAACCTACGAGCAGTACTTC.

The chain has TRBV30 and TRBJ1-5; 8 bases are shared with TRBD1. This CDR3 has 14 residues. V shed 3 bases, J shed 2 bases, and the junction held 3 bases outside the gene matches. CDR1 is GTSNPN and CDR2 is SVGIG in the germline V gene (reference sequence). The DNA of the CDR3 is TGTGCCTGGAGACCGGGACAGGGCAATCAGCCCCAGCATTTT. The encoded protein is CAWRPGQGNQPQHF.

The chain combines TRBV7-3 with TRBJ1-1, with 8 bases identical to TRBD1. Germline CDR1 SGHTA, CDR2 FQGTGA. The CDR3 has 14 amino acids. Trimming at V came to 5 bases and at J to 7 bases, leaving 9 bases not matched to a gene. The DNA for the CDR3 is TGTGCCAGCAGCCACACCCCCGGACAGGGTGAAGCTTTCTTT. Encoded protein: CASSHTPGQGEAFF. The complete variable domain, with remaining parts taken from reference TRBV7-3 and TRBJ1-1, reads GAGVSQTPSNKVTEKGKYVELRCDPISGHTALYWYRQSLGQGPEFLIYFQGTGAADDSGLPNDRFFAVRPEGSVSTLKIQRTERGDSAVYLCASSHTPGQGEAFFGQGTRLTVV.

The CDR3 sequence: CASRIPDRPNQPQHF. The CDR3 nucleotides read TGTGCCAGCAGGATACCGGACAGGCCAAATCAGCCCCAGCATTTT. The chain uses TRBV28 and TRBJ1-5, with 7 bases aligning to TRBD1. The length of the CDR3 is 15 residues. Trimming removed 6 bases from V and 4 bases from J; junction bases left unmatched: 9. In germline, CDR1 is MDHEN, CDR2 SYDVKM.

This chain uses TRBV5-1 with TRBJ2-3; TRBD2 matches at 13 bases. The germline V gene has CDR1 SGHRS and CDR2 YFSETQ. After removal of 0 bases from V and 1 base from J, the junction contained 8 bases not matched to a gene. The CDR3 is 19 residues long. This CDR3 is CASSLAVLAGGPGTDTQYF. In DNA, the CDR3 is TGCGCCAGCAGCTTGGCCGTACTAGCGGGAGGGCCTGGCACAGATACGCAGTATTTT.

The V gene is TRBV27, the J gene TRBJ1-5, with D possibly TRBD1 on 5 matching bases. V lost 6 bases and J 1 base, leaving 10 bases between the germline ends. Germline assignment: CDR1 MNHEY and CDR2 SMNVEV (reference sequence). The CDR3 loop spans 14 amino acids. DNA for the CDR3: TGTGCCAGCAGCCAAGGGGTAAGCAATCAGCCCCAGCATTTT. It is translated as CASSQGVSNQPQHF.

The rearrangement joins TRBV11-2 to TRBJ1-2, with a possible D match to TRBD1 (5 bases). The germline V and J ends were trimmed by 3 bases and 3 bases, with 11 bases remaining between them. Germline-derived CDR1 and CDR2 are SGHAT and FQNNGV. CDR3 length equals 14 residues. DNA of the CDR3: TGTGCCAGCAGCTTTTCCGGGGGTTACTATGGCTACACCTTC. This encodes CASSFSGGYYGYTF.

This chain uses TRBV19 with TRBJ2-3; 9 bases align to TRBD2. J was trimmed by 1 base and V by 5 bases; bases with no gene match: 13. This CDR3 comprises 18 residues. CDR1 and CDR2 (germline): LNHDA, SQIVND (reference sequence). CDR3 protein: CASSWPPYSGRGTDTQYF. Here the CDR3 DNA reads TGTGCCAGTAGTTGGCCCCCCTATAGCGGGAGAGGCACAGATACGCAGTATTTT.

The V gene is TRBV4-2, the J gene TRBJ1-1; D possibly corresponds to TRBD1 (5 bases). The CDR3 consists of 17 residues. From germline, CDR1 is LGHNA and CDR2 YNFKEQ. V lost 0 bases and J 0 bases, leaving 14 bases between the germline ends. CDR3 amino acids: CASSQDPEGLMNTEAFF. The CDR3 DNA reads TGTGCCAGCAGCCAAGATCCGGAGGGGCTTATGAACACTGAAGCTTTCTTT.

The chain joins TRBV5-6 to TRBJ2-5; 10 bases map to TRBD1. CDR3 length equals 17 residues. Per germline, CDR1 SGHDT and CDR2 YYEEEE. V lost 4 bases, J lost 4 bases, and 13 bases stayed unmatched. For the CDR3, the DNA is TGTGCCAGCAGCCCTAACCGACAGGGGGCACGTGTAGAGACCCAGTACTTC. Translated, it gives CASSPNRQGARVETQYF.

The chain uses TRBV5-1 and TRBJ2-7; a weak D match, TRBD1 (6 bases). Looked up from germline, CDR1 is SGHRS and CDR2 is YFSETQ. The CDR3 sequence is 13 residues long. Trimming stripped 4 bases from V and 4 bases from J, with 12 bases between. The CDR3 loop is CASSASQGYEQYF. In DNA form, the CDR3 reads TGCGCCAGCAGCGCATCACAGGGATACGAGCAGTACTTC. The complete variable domain, with remaining parts taken from reference TRBV5-1 and TRBJ2-7, reads KAGVTQTPRYLIKTRGQQVTLSCSPISGHRSVSWYQQTPGQGLQFLFEYFSETQRNKGNFPGRFSGRQFSNSRSEMNVSTLELGDSALYLCASSASQGYEQYFGPGTRLTVT.

This clone was counted a few times. V usage is TRBV6-6 and J usage is TRBJ1-5; D remains ambiguous. V shed 5 bases and J shed 0 bases, with 11 bases lying between them. The CDR3 totals 15 residues. The V gene's germline CDR1 is MNHNY and CDR2 SVGAGI (reference sequence). The CDR3 bases are TGTGCCAGCAGTACCTGGGAGTATAGCAATCAGCCCCAGCATTTT. It encodes CASSTWEYSNQPQHF.

The chain has TRBV6-6 and TRBJ1-1; weak D call: TRBD1 (6 bases). The CDR3 covers 13 residues. V lost 11 bases, J lost 6 bases, and 19 bases lay in between. The V gene's germline CDR1 is MNHNY and CDR2 SVGAGI (reference sequence). CDR3 in amino acids: CAAGGLWSSEAFF. The CDR3 DNA reads as TGTGCCGCCGGGGGGCTTTGGTCGTCTGAAGCTTTCTTT.

The rearrangement uses TRBV27 and TRBJ1-5; 8 bases align to TRBD1. Germline loops: CDR1 MNHEY, CDR2 SMNVEV (reference sequence). Losses at the gene ends were 4 bases for V and 6 bases for J; bases not matched to a gene: 11. The CDR3 is made up of 16 amino acids. Here the CDR3 reads CASSSFRGRDSQPQHF. In DNA, the CDR3 is TGTGCCAGCAGTTCCTTCAGGGGGCGCGACAGTCAGCCCCAGCATTTT.

The chain has TRBV4-2 and TRBJ2-7, with TRBD1 matching over 7 bases. CDR1 and CDR2 from the germline V gene are LGHNA and YNFKEQ. This CDR3 comprises 16 residues. Trimming removed 1 base from V and 1 base from J; junction bases left unmatched: 7. For the CDR3, the DNA is TGTGCCAGCAGCCAAGCCGTGACAGGGTCATCCTACGAGCAGTACTTC. This gives the protein CASSQAVTGSSYEQYF.

The V call is TRBV10-3, the J call TRBJ2-7; 7 bases are shared with TRBD2. The CDR3 contains 14 residues. The V and J ends lost 6 bases and 6 bases, in that order; junction bases with no gene match: 11. The germline V gene encodes CDR1 ENHRY and CDR2 SYGVKD. CDR3 sequence (DNA): TGTGCCATCAGCCGGAACGTGGGGGGGTCCGAGCAGTACTTC. Translation: CAISRNVGGSEQYF.

The chain links TRBV5-1 to TRBJ2-5; the D gene is possibly TRBD1 (6 bases). Looked up from germline, CDR1 is SGHRS and CDR2 is YFSETQ. The CDR3 contains 15 residues. V was pared by 2 bases and J by 3 bases, with 14 bases between. The CDR3 DNA sequence: TGCGCCAGCAGCTTCCGCCCCCACAGGGAAGAGACCCAGTACTTC. Its protein product is CASSFRPHREETQYF.

V gene TRBV2 combines with J gene TRBJ1-4; 9 bases fit TRBD1. The germline gives CDR1 SNHLY, CDR2 FYNNEI. V lost 6 bases to trimming and J lost 8 bases; unmatched junction nucleotides: 7. The CDR3 has 14 residues. The CDR3 DNA reads TGTGCCAGCAGGGCCGGGACAGGGCGGGAAAAACTGTTTTTT. This translates into CASRAGTGREKLFF.

Note on this clone: A junction boundary mismatches the germline segment, possibly from a read error. The chain combines TRBV27 with TRBJ2-7; possible D gene TRBD1, 5 bases. Germline CDR1 is MNHEY and CDR2 is SMNVEV (reference sequence). The CDR3 sequence is 13 residues long. The CDR3 coding sequence is TGTGCCAGCAGTTTGGTTTTTAGGGGCGAGCAGCACTTC. It specifies CASSLVFRGEQHF.